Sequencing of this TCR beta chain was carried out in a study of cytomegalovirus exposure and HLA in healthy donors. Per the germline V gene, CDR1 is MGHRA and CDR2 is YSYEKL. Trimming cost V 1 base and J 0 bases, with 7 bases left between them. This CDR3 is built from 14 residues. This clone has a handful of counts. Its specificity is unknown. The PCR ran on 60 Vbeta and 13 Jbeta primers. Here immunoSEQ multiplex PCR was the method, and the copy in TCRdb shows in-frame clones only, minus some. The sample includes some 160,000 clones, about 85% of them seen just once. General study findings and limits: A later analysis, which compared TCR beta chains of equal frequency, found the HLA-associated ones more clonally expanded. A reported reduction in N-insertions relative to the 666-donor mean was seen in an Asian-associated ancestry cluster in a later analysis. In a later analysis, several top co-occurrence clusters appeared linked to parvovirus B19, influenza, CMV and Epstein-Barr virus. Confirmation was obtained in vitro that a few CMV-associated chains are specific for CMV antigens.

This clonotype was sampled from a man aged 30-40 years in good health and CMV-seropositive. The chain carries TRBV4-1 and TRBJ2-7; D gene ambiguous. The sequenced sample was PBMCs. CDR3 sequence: CASSQVQSSYEQYF. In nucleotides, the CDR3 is TGCGCCAGCAGCCAAGTACAAAGCTCCTACGAGCAGTACTTC.